This record looks at one T cell receptor beta chain sequence and its context. Germline V gene data show CDR1 as LNHDA and CDR2 as SQIVND (reference sequence). This CDR3 has 17 amino acids. The V and J ends lost 5 bases and 5 bases, in that order; junction bases with no gene match: 13. The data were taken from a study of technical replicates of blood from several donors. Using immunoSEQ multiplex PCR, the repertoire was profiled, and TCRdb retains in-frame clones only, with some absent. Of about 50,000 clones in the sample, around 90% were seen once. The source is a human donor in good health. Some clones in this sample may be carry-over from other donors' samples. The chain uses TRBV19 and TRBJ1-5; 9 bases fit TRBD1. The specimen was PBMCs. CDR3 coding DNA: TGTGCCAGTAGTCCATCCTTCGGGACAGGGCTTGATCAGCCCCAGCATTTT. Amino acid sequence: CASSPSFGTGLDQPQHF.